The 32 T cell receptor beta chains given below trace back to one sample, sequenced in a study of T cell repertoires in cytomegalovirus infection. Via MiXCR, TCRdb re-called the reads, giving one row per CDR3 protein. Of some 43,000 distinct CDR3 sequences listed, about 21% were seen once; the top ten hold about 90%. No cognate antigen is known for these TCRs. This specimen consisted of CD8+ T cells from cultured PBMCs, obtained from culture after CMV antigen stimulation. All receptors derive from a human donor in good health (CMV status not recorded). Some clones in this sample may be carry-over from other donors' samples.

The V and J genes are TRBV20-1 and TRBJ2-7, with 8 bases that match TRBD1. CDR1 is DFQATT, CDR2 SNEGSKA, per germline (reference sequence). This CDR3 is 13 amino acids long. Germline trimming cut 1 base from V and 4 bases from J; bases unmatched to any gene: 3. The CDR3 here is CSARGTGRYEQYF. The CDR3 DNA reads as TGCAGTGCTAGAGGGACAGGGAGGTACGAGCAGTACTTC.

This clonotype was counted only a few times. V is TRBV7-6 and J is TRBJ2-2; 10 bases are shared with TRBD2. Trimming removed 5 bases from V and 4 bases from J; junction bases left unmatched: 10. CDR3 length: 17 amino acids. Germline V gene data show CDR1 as SGHVS and CDR2 as FNYEAQ. CDR3 coding DNA: TGTGCCAGCAGCCTCCCCCCTAGCGGGGGAGCCACCGGGGAGCTGTTTTTT. Translated, it gives CASSLPPSGGATGELFF.

This clonotype came up a few times. The chain recombines TRBV7-3 with TRBJ2-3, with TRBD2 matching 8 bases. The germline CDR1 and CDR2 sequences are SGHTA and FQGTGA. The CDR3 has 15 amino acids. The trim removed 4 bases at V and 4 bases at J, leaving 7 bases unmatched. In DNA form, the CDR3 reads TGTGCCAGCAGCTCTTTAGCGGGGTTATCAGATACGCAGTATTTT. Translation gives CASSSLAGLSDTQYF.

This chain connects TRBV7-2 to TRBJ1-6; no clear D. V dropped 5 bases and J dropped 3 bases, with 14 bases sitting between them. Germline V gene lookup returns CDR1 SGHTA and CDR2 FQGNSA. The CDR3 is 16 residues long. CDR3 bases: TGTGCCAGCAGCCCCAACCTCCAGGTCTATAATTCACCCCTCCACTTT. Its translation is CASSPNLQVYNSPLHF. The full variable domain, with the rest looked up from reference TRBV7-2 and TRBJ1-6, is GAGVSQSPSNKVTEKGKDVELRCDPISGHTALYWYRQSLGQGLEFLIYFQGNSAPDKSGLPSDRFSAERTGGSVSTLTIQRTQQEDSAVYLCASSPNLQVYNSPLHFGNGTRLTVT.

CDR3 sequence reads: CASSEWRTSYQETQYF. Here the CDR3 DNA reads TGCGCCAGCAGTGAATGGAGGACTAGTTATCAAGAGACCCAGTACTTC. The genes are TRBV10-2 and TRBJ2-5, with 7 bases identical to TRBD2. J was trimmed by 2 bases and V by 3 bases; bases with no gene match: 9. CDR1 and CDR2 from the germline V gene are WSHSY and SAAADI. The CDR3 has 16 amino acids.

The chain joins TRBV7-8 to TRBJ2-7; 10 bases fit TRBD2. This CDR3 is 16 amino acids long. The V gene end was trimmed by 5 bases and the J gene end by 4 bases; junction bases not matched to a gene: 11. The germline CDR1 and CDR2 sequences are SGHVS and FQNEAQ. The CDR3 DNA is TGTGCCAGCAGCGTGGGGTGGCTAGCGGGAGATTACGAGCAGTACTTC. Its protein is CASSVGWLAGDYEQYF.

This chain connects TRBV25-1 to TRBJ2-7, with 7 bases fitting TRBD1. The CDR3 length is 16 residues. Germline assignment: CDR1 MGHDK and CDR2 SYGVNS. J was trimmed by 2 bases and V by 5 bases; bases with no gene match: 12. DNA for the CDR3: TGTGCCAGCAGTACAGAAACAGGGGAACGAGCCTACGAGCAGTACTTC. Amino acid sequence: CASSTETGERAYEQYF.

This rearrangement joins TRBV7-2 to TRBJ1-1, with 9 bases lining up with TRBD1. This CDR3 is 15 amino acids long. The trim removed 4 bases at V and 5 bases at J, leaving 8 bases unmatched. CDR1 and CDR2 (germline): SGHTA, FQGNSA. As DNA, the CDR3 is TGTGCCAGCAGCTCATCGGACAGGGGTTGGACTGAAGCTTTCTTT. This sequence encodes CASSSSDRGWTEAFF. The complete variable domain, with remaining parts taken from reference TRBV7-2 and TRBJ1-1, reads GAGVSQSPSNKVTEKGKDVELRCDPISGHTALYWYRQSLGQGLEFLIYFQGNSAPDKSGLPSDRFSAERTGGSVSTLTIQRTQQEDSAVYLCASSSSDRGWTEAFFGQGTRLTVV.

The chain joins TRBV28 to TRBJ2-1; the match to TRBD2 covers 7 bases. Per the germline V gene, CDR1 is MDHEN and CDR2 is SYDVKM. This CDR3 is 13 amino acids long. V was clipped by 2 bases and J by 7 bases; unmatched bases: 2. The CDR3, as DNA: TGTGCCAGCAGTTTACTTAGCGGGAATGAGCAGTTCTTC. Translation gives CASSLLSGNEQFF.

This clonotype appeared a few times. The V and J genes are TRBV27 and TRBJ1-2; D is unresolved. The CDR3 spans 11 residues. Trimming left V 8 bases short and J 5 bases short, with 9 bases between. Germline V gene data show CDR1 as MNHEY and CDR2 as SMNVEV (reference sequence). CDR3 sequence: CASRAGYGYTF. The CDR3 DNA follows: TGTGCCAGCCGGGCGGGATATGGCTACACCTTC.

The chain is built from TRBV27 and TRBJ2-3; D is unclear. The CDR3 length is 11 residues. V shed 7 bases and J shed 5 bases, with 7 bases lying between them. Per the germline V gene, CDR1 is MNHEY and CDR2 is SMNVEV (reference sequence). CDR3 nucleotide sequence: TGTGCCAGCAAGTTGGGAGATACGCAGTATTTT. Its protein is CASKLGDTQYF.

This chain connects TRBV15 to TRBJ2-7, with 11 bases fitting TRBD2. The ends lost 4 bases at V and 6 bases at J; junction bases unmatched: 8. From germline, CDR1 is LNHNV and CDR2 YYDKDF (reference sequence). The CDR3 sequence is 15 residues long. CDR3 region: CATSILTSGVGEQYF. CDR3 coding DNA: TGTGCCACCAGCATCCTGACTAGCGGGGTCGGCGAGCAGTACTTC.

The table lists this clonotype with a few counts. The chain combines TRBV27 with TRBJ2-1; 9 nucleotides match TRBD2. This CDR3 spans 16 amino acids. Germline CDR1 and CDR2: MNHEY and SMNVEV (reference sequence). The trim removed 2 bases at V and 4 bases at J, leaving 6 bases unmatched. CDR3 DNA sequence: TGTGCCAGCAGTTTAGAGGCGACTAGCGGATACAATGAGCAGTTCTTC. Its translation: CASSLEATSGYNEQFF.

V gene TRBV2 combines with J gene TRBJ1-1; D is unresolved. Germline V lookup: CDR1 SNHLY, CDR2 FYNNEI. V dropped 2 bases and J dropped 0 bases, with 7 bases sitting between them. The CDR3 is 14 residues long. The CDR3 loop is CASSELPLNTEAFF. The DNA of the CDR3 is TGTGCCAGCAGTGAACTTCCATTGAACACTGAAGCTTTCTTT.

This clonotype was picked up a small number of times. The CDR3 protein is CSARDRDRDWPPLHF. The CDR3 region has the DNA TGCAGTGCTAGAGACCGGGACAGGGATTGGCCACCCCTCCACTTT. V gene TRBV20-1 combines with J gene TRBJ1-6; 9 nucleotides match TRBD1. After removal of 0 bases from V and 11 bases from J, the junction contained 8 bases not matched to a gene. CDR3 length: 15 amino acids. The germline V gene has CDR1 DFQATT and CDR2 SNEGSKA (reference sequence).

This sequence joins TRBV20-1 and TRBJ1-2, with 9 bases matching TRBD1. Germline lookup yields CDR1 DFQATT and CDR2 SNEGSKA (reference sequence). The CDR3 covers 15 residues. The V gene end was trimmed by 5 bases and the J gene end by 3 bases; junction bases not matched to a gene: 10. Here the CDR3 DNA reads TGCAGTGCTCTTAGATCGGGACAGGGTGACTATGGCTACACCTTC. Its translation: CSALRSGQGDYGYTF.

This clonotype has just a few counts. V gene TRBV7-2 combines with J gene TRBJ1-3; D remains unclear. Trimming removed 2 bases from V and 1 base from J, with 9 bases in between. The length of the CDR3 is 15 residues. Germline V gene data show CDR1 as SGHTA and CDR2 as FQGNSA. CDR3 sequence: CASSLYLGSGNTIYF. CDR3 nucleotides: TGTGCCAGCAGCTTATATTTAGGGTCTGGAAACACCATATATTTT.

This clonotype was detected only a few times. V usage is TRBV4-1 and J usage is TRBJ1-6; D unresolved. V was clipped by 0 bases and J by 5 bases, with 8 bases between them. The CDR3 contains 15 residues. From germline, CDR1 is MGHRA and CDR2 YSYEKL. The CDR3 DNA reads as TGCGCCAGCAGCCAAGATTCAAGGGATAATTCACCCCTCCACTTT. It codes for CASSQDSRDNSPLHF.

This sequence joins TRBV4-2 and TRBJ2-5; 14 bases map to TRBD2. Germline CDR1 and CDR2: LGHNA and YNFKEQ. The J segment lost 2 bases and the V segment lost 1 base, leaving 3 bases of the junction unmatched. The CDR3 contains 17 residues. DNA for the CDR3: TGTGCCAGCAGCCAAGCCGGGACTAGCGGGGGTCAAGAGACCCAGTACTTC. Amino acid sequence: CASSQAGTSGGQETQYF.

This chain links TRBV5-4 with TRBJ2-7; 7 bases fit TRBD1. Losses at the gene ends were 1 base for V and 1 base for J; bases not matched to a gene: 8. CDR3 length: 16 amino acids. Germline values: CDR1 SGHNT, CDR2 YYREEE (reference sequence). The CDR3 loop is CASSLMGQYLSYEQYF. The CDR3 region has the DNA TGTGCCAGCAGCTTGATGGGACAGTACCTATCCTACGAGCAGTACTTC.

This chain joins TRBV25-1 and TRBJ2-1; D may correspond to TRBD1 or TRBD2 (6 bases each). This CDR3 is 14 amino acids long. The germline V gene has CDR1 MGHDK and CDR2 SYGVNS. V was clipped by 6 bases and J by 1 base, with 10 bases between them. The CDR3 DNA follows: TGTGCCAGCAGGGAGGGGGTATCCTACAATGAGCAGTTCTTC. It codes for CASREGVSYNEQFF.

This clonotype was counted ten times or more. This chain links TRBV7-8 with TRBJ1-6, with D unclear. The ends were cut back, 2 bases at V and 6 bases at J, with 11 bases in the middle. This CDR3 region has 15 residues. Germline V gene data show CDR1 as SGHVS and CDR2 as FQNEAQ. This CDR3 is CASSLIGQFNSPLHF. The CDR3 DNA follows: TGTGCCAGCAGCTTAATCGGGCAGTTTAATTCACCCCTCCACTTT.

In this sample, this clonotype turned up many times. The chain joins TRBV12-3 or TRBV12-4 to TRBJ2-1; 7 positions agree with TRBD1. The length of the CDR3 is 15 residues. With 1 base clipped from V and 0 bases from J, the junction kept 0 bases outside the gene matches. DNA for the CDR3: TGTGCCAGCAGTTTAGGGGACAGCTCCTACAATGAGCAGTTCTTC. It yields the protein CASSLGDSSYNEQFF.

In its sample, this clonotype was seen once. V gene TRBV12-3 or TRBV12-4 combines with J gene TRBJ2-7; tentatively, D is TRBD2 (6 bases). CDR3 length equals 16 residues. V dropped 6 bases and J dropped 0 bases, with 18 bases sitting between them. DNA of the CDR3: TGTGCCAGCAGCCCCCGGCGGGCGGGGCCCTCCTACGAGCAGTACTTC. This sequence encodes CASSPRRAGPSYEQYF.

This clonotype was observed a handful of times. The V and J genes are TRBV14 and TRBJ2-1; TRBD2 matches at 7 bases. Germline V gives CDR1 SGHDN, CDR2 FVKESK. With 4 bases clipped from V and 7 bases from J, the junction kept 13 bases outside the gene matches. The CDR3 contains 16 residues. CDR3 sequence (DNA): TGTGCCAGCAGCCCGACGGGGGGAAGGAAGAGAAATGAGCAGTTCTTC. This encodes CASSPTGGRKRNEQFF. The full variable domain, completed using reference TRBV14 and TRBJ2-1, is EAGVTQFPSHSVIEKGQTVTLRCDPISGHDNLYWYRRVMGKEIKFLLHFVKESKQDESGMPNNRFLAERTGGTYSTLKVQPAELEDSGVYFCASSPTGGRKRNEQFFGPGTRLTVL.

In this sample, this clonotype is medium-sized. This chain connects TRBV6-1 to TRBJ2-7; D is unclear. In germline, CDR1 is MNHNS, CDR2 SASEGT. Trimming cost V 11 bases and J 0 bases, with 14 bases left between them. There are 13 residues in the CDR3. For the CDR3, the DNA is TGTGCCGGCTCATTGTTCCTCTCCTACGAGCAGTACTTC. Protein: CAGSLFLSYEQYF.

The chain links TRBV27 to TRBJ2-5; D is possibly TRBD1 (5 bases). Trimming shortened V by 2 bases and J by 1 base, and 17 bases separated the two germline ends. CDR3 length: 17 amino acids. The V gene's germline CDR1 is MNHEY and CDR2 SMNVEV (reference sequence). CDR3 amino acids: CASSLRPLQGIQETQYF. The DNA for the CDR3 is TGTGCCAGCAGTTTAAGGCCCCTCCAGGGAATCCAAGAGACCCAGTACTTC.

This clonotype came up a few times. The chain links TRBV7-2 to TRBJ2-7, with 10 nucleotides matching TRBD1. This CDR3 comprises 16 residues. V trimming: 2 bases; J trimming: 2 bases; junction bases outside the gene matches: 6. Per germline, CDR1 SGHTA and CDR2 FQGNSA. The CDR3 loop reads CASSLYGTGETYEQYF. The CDR3 region has the DNA TGTGCCAGCAGCTTATACGGGACAGGGGAGACCTACGAGCAGTACTTC.

The V gene is TRBV27, the J gene TRBJ2-3, with 7 bases matching TRBD2. V shed 6 bases, J shed 6 bases, and the junction held 15 bases outside the gene matches. CDR3 size: 16 residues. In germline, CDR1 is MNHEY, CDR2 SMNVEV (reference sequence). CDR3 sequence: CASSSGAGVRGDTQYF. The CDR3 DNA follows: TGTGCCAGCAGCTCCGGGGCGGGAGTAAGAGGGGATACGCAGTATTTT.

This chain joins TRBV7-9 and TRBJ2-1; D unclear. The germline V and J ends were trimmed by 5 bases and 6 bases, with 11 bases remaining between them. The CDR3 totals 13 residues. Germline V gene lookup returns CDR1 SEHNR and CDR2 FQNEAQ (reference sequence). The CDR3 DNA follows: TGTGCCAGCAGCCTCGGTGGGCGCAATGAGCAGTTCTTC. Residues: CASSLGGRNEQFF.

The chain joins TRBV7-2 to TRBJ1-6; D is unclear. Per the germline V gene, CDR1 is SGHTA and CDR2 is FQGNSA. V lost 5 bases to trimming and J lost 10 bases, with 15 bases between them. The CDR3 contains 14 residues. CDR3 bases: TGTGCCAGCAGCCCCTCAAAAAGAGGATCACCCCTCCACTTT. This codes for CASSPSKRGSPLHF.

The chain has TRBV7-2 and TRBJ2-5; 9 bases map to TRBD1. Germline V gives CDR1 SGHTA, CDR2 FQGNSA. The CDR3 runs to 15 residues. Germline trimming cut 4 bases from V and 5 bases from J; bases unmatched to any gene: 8. Here the CDR3 DNA reads TGTGCCAGCAGCTCCAGGGACAGGGTCTCGGAGACCCAGTACTTC. It specifies CASSSRDRVSETQYF.